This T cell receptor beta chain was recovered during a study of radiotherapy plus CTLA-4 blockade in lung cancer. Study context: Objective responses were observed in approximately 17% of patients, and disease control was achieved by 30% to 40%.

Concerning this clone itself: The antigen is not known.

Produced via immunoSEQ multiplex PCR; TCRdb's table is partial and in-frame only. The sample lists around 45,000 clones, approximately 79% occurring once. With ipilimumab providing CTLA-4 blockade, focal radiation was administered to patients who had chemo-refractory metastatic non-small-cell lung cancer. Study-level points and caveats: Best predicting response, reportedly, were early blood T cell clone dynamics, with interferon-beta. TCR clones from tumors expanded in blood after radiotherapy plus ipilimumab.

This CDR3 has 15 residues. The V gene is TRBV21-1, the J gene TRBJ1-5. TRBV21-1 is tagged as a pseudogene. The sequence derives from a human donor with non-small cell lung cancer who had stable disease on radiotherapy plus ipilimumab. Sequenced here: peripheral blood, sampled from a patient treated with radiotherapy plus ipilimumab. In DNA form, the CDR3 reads TGTGCCAGCACCCCGATAAGGGCGTGCGATCAGCCCCAGCATTTT. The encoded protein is CASTPIRACDQPQHF.